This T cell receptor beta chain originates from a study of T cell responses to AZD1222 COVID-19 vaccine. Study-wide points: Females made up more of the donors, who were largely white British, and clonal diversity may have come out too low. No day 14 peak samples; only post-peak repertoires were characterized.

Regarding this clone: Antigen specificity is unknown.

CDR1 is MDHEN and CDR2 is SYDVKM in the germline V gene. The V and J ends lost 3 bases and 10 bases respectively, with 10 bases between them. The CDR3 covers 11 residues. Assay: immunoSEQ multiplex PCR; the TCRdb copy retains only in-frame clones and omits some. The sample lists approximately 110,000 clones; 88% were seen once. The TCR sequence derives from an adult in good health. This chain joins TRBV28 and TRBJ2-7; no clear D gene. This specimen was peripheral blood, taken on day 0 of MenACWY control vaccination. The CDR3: CASSFGQIQYF. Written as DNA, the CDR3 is TGTGCCAGCAGTTTTGGGCAGATACAGTACTTC.